Sequencing of this TCR beta chain was carried out in a study of T-cell reconstitution after alpha-beta-depleted transplantation in children. General study findings and limits: Most T-cell counts and diversity one year after the transplant came from T cells that were newly produced. About two months after transplant, alpha-beta T cells reportedly came from several hundred expanded graft clones. Diversity of TCRbeta at day 60 was high in some patients, arising from surviving recipient T cells and thymic progenitors.

This CDR3 contains 13 residues. Trimming cost V 0 bases and J 2 bases, with 8 bases left between them. Germline values: CDR1 SQVTM, CDR2 ANQGSEA. Unique molecular identifiers tagged the TCRbeta library. In TCRdb, the PCR reads were re-called with MiXCR into one record per CDR3 protein. The profile shows around 200,000 distinct CDR3 sequences, about 8.4% of them singletons. This clonotype was observed many times. Its antigen is still unknown. The sample in question was PBMCs, mostly from graft donor cells, obtained 360 days after TCRalphabeta/CD19-depleted stem cell transplant. The chain couples TRBV29-1 to TRBJ2-7; maybe TRBD1 (7 bases). This TCR came from a male patient aged 2-10 years who had a stem cell transplant for acute myeloid leukemia, so the T cells may come from the graft donor. The CDR3 protein is CSVEDRGAYEQYF. The CDR3 DNA sequence: TGCAGCGTTGAAGACAGGGGGGCCTACGAGCAGTACTTC.